This is a list of T cell receptor beta chains from one sample in a study of regulatory T cells in long-lasting Graves disease. TCRdb processed the multiplex PCR reads anew with MiXCR; each CDR3 protein has one entry. This sample has roughly 450,000 distinct CDR3 sequences, with 20% to 25% found just once. The sample consisted of peripheral blood mononuclear cells (PBMCs), taken when the disease was refractory, from a patient treated with antithyroid drugs. The receptors come from a female donor with Graves disease. The CDR3 runs from the conserved cysteine through the conserved F or W. Fields, in order: D gene, clone size, J gene, V gene, CDR3 length, CDR3 protein, CDR3 DNA. The D gene is left open where the match is weak. Clone size is shown for a subset of rows, as once, few, many or a class of expanded clone.

-,few,TRBJ1-5,TRBV12-3/TRBV12-4,18,CASSSPTGPRDSNQPQHF,TGTGCCAGCAGTTCCCCGACAGGCCCTCGCGATAGCAATCAGCCCCAGCATTTT
TRBD2,-,TRBJ2-7,TRBV7-6,15,CASSSMASGRYEQYF,TGTGCCAGCAGCTCTATGGCTAGCGGGAGGTACGAGCAGTACTTC
-,-,TRBJ1-3,TRBV19,16,CASTPLLGGSGNTIYF,TGTGCCAGTACACCTCTGCTGGGGGGCTCTGGAAACACCATATATTTT
-,many,TRBJ1-1,TRBV3-1,14,CASSQGLLNTEAFF,TGTGCCAGCAGCCAAGGACTGCTGAACACTGAAGCTTTCTTT
-,many,TRBJ1-2,TRBV20-1,14,CSAFSGDRGDGYTF,TGCAGTGCCTTCAGCGGGGATAGAGGGGATGGCTACACCTTC
-,-,TRBJ1-1,TRBV29-1,14,CSVEKTGLNTEAFF,TGCAGCGTTGAGAAAACAGGACTGAACACTGAAGCTTTCTTT
-,many,TRBJ1-5,TRBV20-1,12,CSATTGTQPQHF,TGCAGTGCAACTACAGGGACTCAGCCCCAGCATTTT
-,-,TRBJ2-2,TRBV6-2/TRBV6-3,12,CASSPNPGELFF,TGTGCCAGCAGTCCAAATCCAGGGGAGCTGTTTTTT
-,few,TRBJ1-2,TRBV29-1,14,CSVVGGRGNYGYTF,TGCAGCGTTGTGGGAGGGAGGGGGAACTATGGCTACACCTTC
TRBD1,few,TRBJ1-2,TRBV25-1,15,CASSVSGQGAGGYTF,TGTGCCAGCAGTGTCTCGGGACAGGGGGCCGGTGGCTACACCTTC
TRBD2,-,TRBJ2-1,TRBV6-2/TRBV6-3,13,CASGLAGAGEQFF,TGTGCCAGCGGACTAGCGGGAGCGGGTGAGCAGTTCTTC
-,many,TRBJ1-2,TRBV20-1,13,CSARGQAVYGYTF,TGCAGTGCTAGGGGTCAGGCGGTCTATGGCTACACCTTC
-,-,TRBJ2-7,TRBV4-3,15,CASSQDRISTYEQYF,TGCGCCAGCAGCCAAGACAGGATCTCCACCTACGAGCAGTACTTC
-,few,TRBJ1-1,TRBV20-1,17,CSALHGPLDPLNTEAFF,TGCAGTGCTCTCCATGGACCCCTTGACCCACTCAACACTGAAGCTTTCTTT
TRBD1,many,TRBJ2-7,TRBV2,16,CASSEALRTGQSEQYF,TGTGCCAGCAGTGAAGCGCTTAGGACAGGGCAATCCGAGCAGTACTTC
TRBD1,many,TRBJ1-5,TRBV7-6,18,CASSLGAFGQGAGQPQHF,TGTGCCAGCAGCTTAGGCGCCTTTGGACAGGGGGCGGGTCAGCCCCAGCATTTT
-,many,TRBJ1-5,TRBV11-3,18,CASSLVGPPGLGNQPQHF,TGTGCCAGCAGCTTAGTGGGGCCACCGGGACTGGGCAATCAGCCCCAGCATTTT